This entry lists 24 T cell receptor beta chains sequenced from one sample in a study of T cell repertoires in cytomegalovirus infection. TCRdb re-called the reads with MiXCR, one entry per CDR3 protein. Counted here are roughly 600,000 distinct CDR3 sequences, roughly 24% occurring once; the ten biggest clones make up 7% to 9%. Material: CD8+ T cells from PBMCs. Receptor source: a human donor in good health (CMV status not recorded). Some clones in this sample may be carry-over from other donors' samples.

This clonotype has at least ten counts. The genes are TRBV12-5 and TRBJ2-5, with a possible D match to TRBD1 (5 bases). CDR3 length equals 14 residues. The V and J ends lost 2 bases and 3 bases respectively, with 10 bases between them. CDR1 and CDR2 (germline): LGHNT, FRNRAP. This CDR3 is CASGLLGREETQYF. The CDR3 coding sequence is TGTGCTAGTGGTTTGCTGGGGCGAGAAGAGACCCAGTACTTC.

This rearrangement joins TRBV24-1 to TRBJ2-1; D is possibly TRBD2 (7 bases). Germline values: CDR1 KGHDR, CDR2 SFDVKD. The CDR3 runs 16 residues. The V end lost 8 bases, the J end lost 8 bases, and 24 bases lay between the germline ends. The CDR3 loop is CATKGRGYYLWDEQFF. For the CDR3, the DNA is TGTGCCACCAAGGGGAGGGGGTACTATCTGTGGGATGAGCAGTTCTTC.

The sample holds a few counts of this clonotype. The chain links TRBV19 to TRBJ2-1; D gene ambiguous. CDR1 and CDR2 (germline): LNHDA, SQIVND (reference sequence). This CDR3 has 15 residues. The V gene lost 6 bases and the J gene lost 0 bases, with 12 bases spanning the gap. Here the CDR3 DNA reads TGTGCCAGTAGGGTGGCGACCAGCTCCTACAATGAGCAGTTCTTC. Protein: CASRVATSSYNEQFF.

A word on this clonotype: A clone one base away is much larger, so this may be a read error. The CDR3 loop reads CASSHRDRGAVEQFF. Here the CDR3 DNA reads TGTGCCAGCAGCCATCGGGACAGGGGTGCGGTTGAGCAGTTCTTC. V usage is TRBV7-9 and J usage is TRBJ2-1; TRBD1 matches 10 bases. The germline V gene encodes CDR1 SEHNR and CDR2 FQNEAQ (reference sequence). The CDR3 spans 15 residues. V trimming: 5 bases; J trimming: 9 bases; junction bases outside the gene matches: 10.

This clonotype has at least ten counts. The chain links TRBV12-3 or TRBV12-4 to TRBJ2-2, with D possibly TRBD2 on 7 matching bases. CDR3 length: 16 amino acids. Trimming shortened V by 5 bases and J by 4 bases, and 17 bases separated the two germline ends. CDR3 sequence: CASSPRGGAVTGELFF. CDR3 nucleotide sequence: TGTGCCAGCAGTCCAAGGGGGGGGGCCGTCACCGGGGAGCTGTTTTTT.

This clonotype was seen many times. This chain connects TRBV7-2 to TRBJ2-7; 7 bases are shared with TRBD1. The length of the CDR3 is 16 residues. Germline V lookup: CDR1 SGHTA, CDR2 FQGNSA. Unmatched junction bases numbered 7, after V lost 1 base and J lost 1 base. The CDR3 DNA is TGTGCCAGCAGCTTAGGAAGGGGGCGGATATCCTACGAGCAGTACTTC. Its protein product is CASSLGRGRISYEQYF.

The chain carries TRBV10-3 and TRBJ2-1; 8 positions match TRBD2. The V gene's germline CDR1 is ENHRY and CDR2 SYGVKD. The CDR3 contains 17 residues. The trim removed 2 bases at V and 2 bases at J, leaving 8 bases unmatched. The CDR3 coding sequence is TGTGCCATCAGTGAGACAAGTAGCGGGGTCCCCTACAATGAGCAGTTCTTC. This codes for CAISETSSGVPYNEQFF.

The chain recombines TRBV2 with TRBJ2-3; TRBD2 matches at 14 bases. The CDR3 runs 17 residues. Germline V gene sequence: CDR1 SNHLY, CDR2 FYNNEI. After removal of 6 bases from V and 0 bases from J, the junction contained 5 bases not matched to a gene. The CDR3 here is CASRGLAGVVSTDTQYF. The DNA of the CDR3 is TGTGCCAGCAGGGGACTAGCGGGGGTGGTCAGCACAGATACGCAGTATTTT.

This clonotype appeared a few times. CDR3 sequence: CASSTGTEIMNTEAFF. CDR3 nucleotide sequence: TGTGCCAGCAGTACCGGGACGGAGATCATGAACACTGAAGCTTTCTTT. The rearrangement uses TRBV6-2 or TRBV6-3 and TRBJ1-1; D might be TRBD1 (5 bases). Trimming removed 5 bases from V and 0 bases from J, with 16 bases in between. The CDR3 length is 16 residues. Germline CDR1 reads MNHEY; CDR2 reads SVGEGT.

This clonotype was seen at least ten times. V usage is TRBV7-2 and J usage is TRBJ2-1; possibly TRBD2 for D (6 bases). The CDR3 is 14 residues long. CDR1 is SGHTA and CDR2 is FQGNSA in the germline V gene. Trimming pared 0 bases from V and 10 bases from J, leaving 13 bases between. CDR3 amino acids: CASSLAVLAVEQFF. CDR3 nucleotides: TGTGCCAGCAGCTTAGCCGTTTTAGCGGTCGAGCAGTTCTTC.

This clonotype has at least ten counts. J is TRBJ2-2 and V is TRBV19, with D possibly being TRBD2 (5 bases). Germline V gene data show CDR1 as LNHDA and CDR2 as SQIVND (reference sequence). The ends were cut back, 11 bases at V and 4 bases at J, with 11 bases in the middle. This CDR3 has 12 amino acids. The CDR3 spells CAGFGLTGELFF. The CDR3, as DNA: TGTGCCGGCTTTGGACTCACCGGGGAGCTGTTTTTT. The full variable domain, completed using reference TRBV19 and TRBJ2-2, is DGGITQSPKYLFRKEGQNVTLSCEQNLNHDAMYWYRQDPGQGLRLIYYSQIVNDFQKGDIAEGYSVSREKKESFPLTVTSAQKNPTAFYLCAGFGLTGELFFGEGSRLTVL.

In this sample, this clonotype turned up many times. The CDR3 DNA follows: TGTGCCAGCAGCTTAGGGGGCGGAGGCAATGAGCAGTTCTTC. Amino acid sequence: CASSLGGGGNEQFF. The chain carries TRBV7-2 and TRBJ2-1; D tentatively fits TRBD1 or TRBD2 (5 bases each). This CDR3 region has 14 residues. V lost 1 base and J lost 6, with 10 bases in between. Germline CDR1 is SGHTA and CDR2 is FQGNSA.

As concerns this clonotype: Mismatch with germline at one junction end may stem from a read error. The chain links TRBV7-6 to TRBJ2-1, with 12 bases fitting TRBD2. This CDR3 is 16 amino acids long. Germline lookup yields CDR1 SGHVS and CDR2 FNYEAQ. The CDR3 DNA reads TGTGCCAACAGCTCACTAGCGGGGGGATACTACAATGAGCAGTTCTTC. As protein: CANSSLAGGYYNEQFF.

This clonotype was recorded only once. The rearrangement links TRBV27 to TRBJ1-5; D is unclear. The V end was cut by 1 base, the J end by 5 bases, with 9 bases between. This CDR3 has 14 residues. The germline CDR1 and CDR2 sequences are MNHEY and SMNVEV (reference sequence). CDR3 nucleotides: TGTGCCAGCAGTTTATGGGCAGGCGATCAGCCCCAGCATTTT. Translated: CASSLWAGDQPQHF.

In its sample, this clonotype was seen a few times. The J gene is TRBJ2-6, the V gene TRBV10-3; perhaps TRBD1 as D (5 bases). From germline, CDR1 is ENHRY and CDR2 SYGVKD. This CDR3 spans 16 amino acids. The V end lost 0 bases, the J end lost 2 bases, and 8 bases lay between the germline ends. The CDR3 sequence: CAISESSGTGANVLTF. CDR3 bases: TGTGCCATCAGTGAGTCGTCAGGGACTGGGGCCAACGTCCTGACTTTC.

This chain connects TRBV11-3 to TRBJ2-2, with D maybe TRBD2 (6 bases). V dropped 6 bases and J dropped 7 bases, with 18 bases sitting between them. The CDR3 loop spans 15 amino acids. Germline loops: CDR1 SGHNT, CDR2 YENEEA. The CDR3 DNA reads as TGTGCCAGCAGAGCTAGCCGCGGGGCAAACGGGGAGCTGTTTTTT. Protein sequence: CASRASRGANGELFF.

This clonotype has ten or more counts. This chain joins TRBV2 and TRBJ2-5; D is possibly TRBD2 (6 bases). Deletions cut 2 bases from V and 1 base from J, with 11 bases between. The CDR3 has 15 residues. Per the germline V gene, CDR1 is SNHLY and CDR2 is FYNNEI. CDR3: CASSEIWDFQETQYF. The CDR3 nucleotides read TGTGCCAGCAGTGAAATTTGGGACTTCCAAGAGACCCAGTACTTC.

The chain joins TRBV6-5 to TRBJ2-1; TRBD2 matches 7 bases. The germline V gene encodes CDR1 MNHEY and CDR2 SVGAGI. With V trimmed by 2 bases and J by 0 bases, 4 bases remained unmatched. The CDR3 loop spans 16 amino acids. The chain's CDR3 is CASSYGVAGSYNEQFF. CDR3 DNA: TGTGCCAGCAGTTACGGGGTAGCGGGCTCCTACAATGAGCAGTTCTTC.

The rearrangement links TRBV29-1 to TRBJ2-2, with no clear D. Deletions cut 0 bases from V and 6 bases from J, with 11 bases between. CDR1 is SQVTM, CDR2 ANQGSEA, per germline. This CDR3 has 14 residues. The CDR3 DNA follows: TGCAGCGTTGAAGATCGACTCAAGGCCGGGGAGCTGTTTTTT. This codes for CSVEDRLKAGELFF.

There are a few counts of this clonotype. The chain uses TRBV20-1 and TRBJ2-7, with D unresolved. Trimming took off 0 bases at V and 1 base at J, with 7 bases between the two ends. The germline CDR1 and CDR2 sequences are DFQATT and SNEGSKA (reference sequence). The CDR3 runs to 13 residues. The CDR3 spells CSARETLSYEQYF. Written as DNA, the CDR3 is TGCAGTGCTAGAGAGACACTATCCTACGAGCAGTACTTC.

This clonotype has a handful of counts. V usage is TRBV28 and J usage is TRBJ2-5, with TRBD1 identical over 9 bases. Trimming took 5 bases from V and 1 from J; bases not matched to a gene: 11. The CDR3 has 17 amino acids. The V gene's germline CDR1 is MDHEN and CDR2 SYDVKM. The CDR3 nucleotides are TGTGCCAGCAGTCCGGGACAGGGCCCTTCAACCCAAGAGACCCAGTACTTC. Encoded protein: CASSPGQGPSTQETQYF. The full variable domain, with the rest looked up from reference TRBV28 and TRBJ2-5, is DVKVTQSSRYLVKRTGEKVFLECVQDMDHENMFWYRQDPGLGLRLIYFSYDVKMKEKGDIPEGYSVSREKKERFSLILESASTNQTSMYLCASSPGQGPSTQETQYFGPGTRLLVL.

This clonotype was detected many times. V usage is TRBV7-2 and J usage is TRBJ2-3; the D is unclear. CDR3 length equals 15 residues. Germline loops: CDR1 SGHTA, CDR2 FQGNSA. V was trimmed by 5 bases and J by 6 bases, leaving 18 bases between them. DNA of the CDR3: TGTGCCAGCAGCCGCTGGGCGGATCCCCCGGATACGCAGTATTTT. Translation gives CASSRWADPPDTQYF.

The rearrangement uses TRBV18 and TRBJ1-2, with a possible D match to TRBD1 (6 bases). V lost 5 bases to trimming and J lost 8 bases, with 12 bases between them. CDR1 is KGHSH, CDR2 LQKENI, per germline. The CDR3 has 12 amino acids. CDR3 loop: CASSGTLPGYTF. The CDR3 region has the DNA TGTGCCAGCTCAGGGACACTCCCCGGCTACACCTTC. Variable domain in full (rest from reference TRBV18 and TRBJ1-2): NAGVMQNPRHLVRRRGQEARLRCSPMKGHSHVYWYRQLPEEGLKFMVYLQKENIIDESGMPKERFSAEFPKEGPSILRIQQVVRGDSAAYFCASSGTLPGYTFGSGTRLTVV.

This clonotype occurred many times. The V and J genes are TRBV12-5 and TRBJ2-1, with D hard to call. The germline V gene has CDR1 LGHNT and CDR2 FRNRAP. This CDR3 is built from 15 residues. V was clipped by 0 bases and J by 0 bases, with 6 bases between them. The CDR3 protein is CASGLVLSSYNEQFF. The DNA for the CDR3 is TGTGCTAGTGGTTTGGTACTAAGCTCCTACAATGAGCAGTTCTTC.